This T cell receptor beta chain was retrieved from a study of T-cell reconstitution after alpha-beta-depleted transplantation in children. V lost 2 bases, J lost 5 bases, and 22 bases lay in between. This CDR3 region has 18 residues. From germline, CDR1 is SGHAT and CDR2 FQNNGV. This clonotype has ten or more counts. Preparing the TCRbeta library involved the use of unique molecular identifiers. TCRdb ran MiXCR on the PCR reads and lists one entry per CDR3 protein. Of around 340,000 distinct CDR3 sequences in the sample, 13% were seen once. The sequences come from PBMCs, collected from the stem cell graft. This sequence joins TRBV11-2 and TRBJ2-1; possibly TRBD1 or TRBD2 for D (6 bases each). The source is a human donor who donated a stem cell graft to a child with Fanconi anemia. The CDR3 spells CASSLNRGRSEWDNEQFF. The CDR3 nucleotides are TGTGCCAGCAGCTTAAATCGGGGGCGTTCTGAATGGGACAATGAGCAGTTCTTC.